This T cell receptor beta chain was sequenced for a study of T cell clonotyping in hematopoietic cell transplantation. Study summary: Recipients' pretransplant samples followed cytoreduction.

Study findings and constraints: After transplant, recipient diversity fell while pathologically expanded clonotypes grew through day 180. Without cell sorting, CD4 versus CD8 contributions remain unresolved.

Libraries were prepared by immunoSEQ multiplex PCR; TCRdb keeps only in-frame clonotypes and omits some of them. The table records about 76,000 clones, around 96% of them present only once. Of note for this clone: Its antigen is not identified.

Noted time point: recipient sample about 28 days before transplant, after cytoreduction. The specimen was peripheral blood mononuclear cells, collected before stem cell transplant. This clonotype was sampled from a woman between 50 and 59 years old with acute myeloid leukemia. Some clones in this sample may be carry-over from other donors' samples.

The chain's CDR3 is CASSFKGDYGYTF. The CDR3 nucleotides are TGTGCCAGTAGTTTCAAAGGGGACTATGGCTACACCTTC. The chain employs TRBV19 and TRBJ1-2; D perhaps matches TRBD1 (5 bases). Germline lookup yields CDR1 LNHDA and CDR2 SQIVND (reference sequence). The CDR3 runs to 13 residues. Trimming left V 5 bases short and J 3 bases short, with 10 bases between.